Each of the 10 T cell receptor beta chains below was sequenced from the same sample in a study of OX40 agonist ivuxolimab in advanced cancers. Generated by immunoSEQ multiplex PCR, the TCRdb table keeps only in-frame clones and is missing some. The sample records 30,000 to 40,000 clones, around 89% being singletons. The sample here was CD4+ or CD8+ T cells sorted from blood, taken in a trial of the OX40 agonist ivuxolimab. Receptors were obtained from an adult with an advanced solid tumor such as melanoma, head and neck, liver or kidney cancer.

V usage is TRBV5-1 and J usage is TRBJ2-7; D tentatively reads TRBD1 or TRBD2 (5 bases each). The CDR3 is made up of 13 amino acids. V was cut by 1 base and J by 5 bases, with 10 bases left in between. Germline CDR1 and CDR2: SGHRS and YFSETQ. The CDR3 bases are TGCGCCAGCAGCTTGCTCGGGGCTGACGAGCAGTACTTC. Residues: CASSLLGADEQYF.

The CDR3 DNA reads as TGCAGCGTTGCTATAGGGGGTGGGGAGCAGTACTTC. It encodes CSVAIGGGEQYF. This chain uses TRBV29-1 with TRBJ2-7; D possibly corresponds to TRBD1 (6 bases). CDR1 SQVTM and CDR2 ANQGSEA come from the germline V gene. Trimming removed 4 bases from V and 7 bases from J, with 14 bases in between. There are 12 residues in the CDR3.

The CDR3 region is CASSPGSDEQYF. In DNA form, the CDR3 reads TGCGCCAGCTCCCCAGGGAGCGACGAGCAGTACTTC. The chain links TRBV5-1 to TRBJ2-7; perhaps D is TRBD1 or TRBD2 (5 bases each). The V gene lost 7 bases and the J gene lost 5 bases, with 13 bases spanning the gap. Germline V CDR1 and CDR2: SGHRS, YFSETQ. The CDR3 has 12 amino acids.

The chain couples TRBV7-3 to TRBJ2-3; 7 bases are a match to TRBD1. The germline CDR1 and CDR2 sequences are SGHTA and FQGTGA. This CDR3 region has 13 residues. V gave up 2 bases and J gave up 13 bases; unmatched junction bases: 9. For the CDR3, the DNA is TGTGCCAGCAGCTTAGGTGAGGGGGCTGTGAAGTATTTT. Translated, it gives CASSLGEGAVKYF.

In its sample, this clone was seen a few times. This rearrangement joins TRBV18 to TRBJ2-7, with D possibly TRBD1 on 5 matching bases. Germline CDR1 reads KGHSH; CDR2 reads LQKENI. The V end lost 6 bases, the J end lost 3 bases, and 12 bases lay between the germline ends. The CDR3 runs to 13 residues. This CDR3 is CASSADSHYEQYF. The CDR3 DNA sequence: TGTGCCAGCTCGGCCGACAGTCACTACGAGCAGTACTTC.

This clone was counted only a few times. The genes are TRBV30 and TRBJ1-6; 8 bases line up with TRBD1. This CDR3 spans 14 amino acids. Germline V CDR1 and CDR2: GTSNPN, SVGIG (reference sequence). Losses at the gene ends were 6 bases for V and 8 bases for J; bases not matched to a gene: 9. The CDR3: CACHPGQEDSPLHF. The CDR3 DNA reads as TGTGCCTGCCATCCGGGACAGGAGGATTCACCCCTCCACTTT.

This clone was observed a few times. The J gene is TRBJ1-2, the V gene TRBV27, with 8 bases lining up with TRBD1. CDR3 length: 13 amino acids. With V trimmed by 5 bases and J by 8 bases, 7 bases remained unmatched. Per the germline V gene, CDR1 is MNHEY and CDR2 is SMNVEV (reference sequence). Here the CDR3 DNA reads TGTGCCAGCAGTACAACAGGGGGAGGAGGCTACACCTTC. Its protein product is CASSTTGGGGYTF.

The chain recombines TRBV13 with TRBJ2-7; tentative D call: TRBD1 (6 bases). The CDR3 spans 14 residues. Germline V gives CDR1 PRHDT, CDR2 FYEKMQ (reference sequence). Trimming cost V 2 bases and J 4 bases, with 12 bases left between them. CDR3 in DNA: TGTGCCAGCAGCTTAAGCCAGGGGAGTTACGAGCAGTACTTC. It encodes CASSLSQGSYEQYF.

The table lists this clone with a count of one. The CDR3 nucleotides are TGCAGCGTTGATGGGACAGACCTGGGGCTTGACTACAATGAGCAGTTCTTC. Translating it yields CSVDGTDLGLDYNEQFF. The chain links TRBV29-1 to TRBJ2-1; TRBD1 aligns across 7 bases. After removal of 3 bases from V and 3 bases from J, the junction contained 14 bases not matched to a gene. Per germline, CDR1 SQVTM and CDR2 ANQGSEA. CDR3 length equals 17 residues.

This rearrangement joins TRBV7-2 to TRBJ1-4; D not resolved. The germline V and J ends were trimmed by 5 bases and 4 bases, with 20 bases remaining between them. The CDR3 is 17 residues long. Germline V gene data show CDR1 as SGHTA and CDR2 as FQGNSA. The CDR3 reads CASSAPQTIRLNEKLFF. The CDR3 region has the DNA TGTGCCAGCAGCGCCCCTCAAACCATTAGGCTTAATGAAAAACTGTTTTTT.